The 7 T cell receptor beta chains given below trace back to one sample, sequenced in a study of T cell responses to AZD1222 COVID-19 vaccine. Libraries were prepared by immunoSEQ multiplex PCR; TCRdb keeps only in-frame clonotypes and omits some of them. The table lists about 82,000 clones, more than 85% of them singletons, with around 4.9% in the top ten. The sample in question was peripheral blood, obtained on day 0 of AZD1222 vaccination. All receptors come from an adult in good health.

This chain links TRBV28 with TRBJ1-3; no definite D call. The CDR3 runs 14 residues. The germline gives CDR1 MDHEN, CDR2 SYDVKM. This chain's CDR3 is CASGRAVSGNTIYF. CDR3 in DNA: TGTGCTAGCGGGAGGGCTGTCTCTGGAAACACCATATATTTT.

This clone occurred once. CDR3 protein: CASSERAGNLHNEQFF. CDR3 DNA sequence: TGTGCCAGCAGTGAACGAGCGGGCAATCTCCACAATGAGCAGTTCTTC. The V and J genes are TRBV2 and TRBJ2-1; tentative D call: TRBD2 (6 bases). Per germline, CDR1 SNHLY and CDR2 FYNNEI. CDR3 length: 16 amino acids. V lost 2 bases and J lost 5, with 16 bases in between.

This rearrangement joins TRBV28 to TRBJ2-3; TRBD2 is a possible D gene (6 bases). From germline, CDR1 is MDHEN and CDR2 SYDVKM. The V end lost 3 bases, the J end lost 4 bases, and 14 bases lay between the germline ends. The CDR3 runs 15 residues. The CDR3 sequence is CASSFPSGGSDTQYF. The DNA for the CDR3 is TGTGCCAGCAGTTTCCCCTCCGGGGGATCAGATACGCAGTATTTT.

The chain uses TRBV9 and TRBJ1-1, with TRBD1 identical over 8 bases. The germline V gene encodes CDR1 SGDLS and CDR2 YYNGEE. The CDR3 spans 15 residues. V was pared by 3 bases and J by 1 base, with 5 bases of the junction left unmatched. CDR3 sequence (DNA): TGTGCCAGCAGCGCGGGACAGGTGCCGAACACTGAAGCTTTCTTT. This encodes CASSAGQVPNTEAFF.

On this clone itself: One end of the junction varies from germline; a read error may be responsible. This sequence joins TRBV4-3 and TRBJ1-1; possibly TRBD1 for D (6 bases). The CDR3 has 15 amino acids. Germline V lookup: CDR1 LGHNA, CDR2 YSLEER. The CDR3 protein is CTSSQPGTPNTEAFF. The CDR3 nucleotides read TGCACCAGCAGCCAACCCGGGACACCGAACACTGAAGCTTTCTTT.

CDR3 coding DNA: TGTGCCAGCAGAGCCACAACCTCACAGCTTGAAGCTTTCTTT. This codes for CASRATTSQLEAFF. The chain is built from TRBV6-5 and TRBJ1-1; D uncertain. The CDR3 has 14 amino acids. V lost 6 bases to trimming and J lost 7 bases, with 18 bases between them. Germline V gives CDR1 MNHEY, CDR2 SVGAGI.

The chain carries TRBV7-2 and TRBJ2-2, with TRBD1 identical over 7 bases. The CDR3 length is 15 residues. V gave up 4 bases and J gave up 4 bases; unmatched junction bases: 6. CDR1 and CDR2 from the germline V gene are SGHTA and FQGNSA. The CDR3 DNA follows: TGTGCCAGCAGCTCGGGACAGCGACCCACCGGGGAGCTGTTTTTT. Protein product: CASSSGQRPTGELFF.